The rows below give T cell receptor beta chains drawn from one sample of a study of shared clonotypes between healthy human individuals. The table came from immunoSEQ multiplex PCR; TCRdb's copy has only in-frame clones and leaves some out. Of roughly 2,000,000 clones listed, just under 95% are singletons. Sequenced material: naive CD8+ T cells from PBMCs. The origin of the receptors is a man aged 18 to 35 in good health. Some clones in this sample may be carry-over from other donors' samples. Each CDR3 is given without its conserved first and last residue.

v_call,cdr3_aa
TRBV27,ASSLAGVPEQY
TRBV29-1,SAQGAGEQY
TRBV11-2,ASSHIPGTSGIEDEQF
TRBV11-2,ASSFSVGLNEQF
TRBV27,ASSPLSGFYGYT
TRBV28,ASSLWGAGTEAF
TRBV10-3,AIRSTGGGTDTQY
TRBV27,ASSFGGLARETQY
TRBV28,ASSLLGQGSEQY
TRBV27,ASRWQGAGLSGGEQY